This TCR beta chain comes out of a study of cytomegalovirus exposure and HLA in healthy donors. Whole-study findings and limits: Researchers reported in a later analysis that a missense DCLRE1C variant was tied to TCR beta V- and J-gene trimming. Later work associated over 15,000 TCR beta sequences with HLA alleles at 0.05 false discovery rate.

This CDR3 is built from 15 residues. The trim removed 8 bases at V and 1 base at J, leaving 9 bases unmatched. CDR1 and CDR2 (germline): MGHDK, SYGVNS. In the PCR, 60 Vbeta and 13 Jbeta primers were used. In the authors' workflow: Later analysis identified 88 million or so unique TCR beta chains, roughly 11 million shared. Sequencing was performed with immunoSEQ multiplex PCR; in TCRdb, only in-frame clones are kept and a portion is missing. D and trimming were read from the DNA, whereas the V and J calls and clone size are those reported in that table. This sample has around 88,000 clones, with 78% found just once. Points on this clone: Its target is unknown.

The genes are TRBV25-1 and TRBJ2-7; 9 bases are a match to TRBD1. The sample was PBMCs. The TCR comes from a woman in her thirties or forties in good health and CMV-seropositive. The CDR3 protein is CASRAGGTGSYEQYF. Here the CDR3 DNA reads TGTGCCAGCCGGGCCGGGGGGACAGGGTCCTACGAGCAGTACTTC.